This TCR beta chain was obtained from a study of blood T cell repertoires in COVID-19. Generated by immunoSEQ multiplex PCR, the TCRdb table keeps only in-frame clones and is missing some. The top ten clones hold 2.5% to 3% of a sample with some 130,000 clones, 75% to 90% of them seen once. The CDR3 is 16 residues long. Trimming cost V 6 bases and J 6 bases; bases outside gene matches: 11. The germline V gene encodes CDR1 MNHNY and CDR2 SVGAGI (reference sequence). This receptor was obtained from a man in his sixties with active or convalescent COVID-19. This rearrangement joins TRBV6-6 to TRBJ2-1, with 10 bases identical to TRBD2. The specimen was peripheral blood. CDR3 bases: TGTGCCAGCAGCTCCAACGATCCTAGCGGGGGCAATGAGCAGTTCTTC. Residues: CASSSNDPSGGNEQFF.